The next 15 T cell receptor beta chains were all read from a single sample in a study of blood T cell repertoires in COVID-19. The data were produced by immunoSEQ multiplex PCR, yet TCRdb's version contains in-frame clones alone and is incomplete. The repertoire includes some 260,000 clones, around 80% of them detected once, and about 4% sits in the top ten. Sequencing was carried out using PBMCs or T cells enriched from blood (not recorded which). The receptors here all came from a man in his thirties or forties with acute COVID-19.

The V call is TRBV7-2, the J call TRBJ1-6; the D is unclear. The CDR3 loop spans 17 amino acids. The germline gives CDR1 SGHTA, CDR2 FQGNSA. Trimming cost V 1 base and J 0 bases, with 10 bases left between them. Here the CDR3 reads CASSLGAGTSYNSPLHF. Here the CDR3 DNA reads TGTGCCAGCAGCTTAGGGGCGGGCACCTCCTATAATTCACCCCTCCACTTT.

In its sample, this clone was seen a few times. V usage is TRBV28 and J usage is TRBJ1-5; D gene unclear. Trimming stripped 5 bases from V and 0 bases from J, with 14 bases between. This CDR3 region has 16 residues. Germline lookup yields CDR1 MDHEN and CDR2 SYDVKM. CDR3 residues: CASSPAGRDSNQPQHF. The CDR3, as DNA: TGTGCCAGCAGTCCCGCCGGGAGAGATAGCAATCAGCCCCAGCATTTT.

CDR3 region: CASSSINGYTF. The CDR3 nucleotides are TGTGCCAGCAGTAGCATTAATGGCTACACCTTC. The rearrangement uses TRBV3-1 (or the pseudogene TRBV3-2) and TRBJ1-2, with D uncertain. This CDR3 region has 11 residues. V was pared by 6 bases and J by 6 bases, with 8 bases between. Germline-derived CDR1 and CDR2 are LGHDT and YNNKEL (reference sequence).

V and J are TRBV2 and TRBJ1-5; a possible D gene is TRBD1 (5 bases). The CDR3 runs 14 residues. Germline V gives CDR1 SNHLY, CDR2 FYNNEI. Trimming took 4 bases from V and 7 from J, leaving 14 bases between them. CDR3 bases: TGTGCCAGCAGTGGGCGCGGGGGGTGGCAGCCCCAGCATTTT. It is translated as CASSGRGGWQPQHF. The whole variable domain, filled in from reference TRBV2 and TRBJ1-5, reads EPEVTQTPSHQVTQMGQEVILRCVPISNHLYFYWYRQILGQKVEFLVSFYNNEISEKSEIFDDQFSVERPDGSNFTLKIRSTKLEDSAMYFCASSGRGGWQPQHFGDGTRLSIL.

The chain combines TRBV5-6 with TRBJ1-2, with unresolved D. V shed 4 bases and J shed 0 bases, with 19 bases lying between them. CDR1 and CDR2 from the germline V gene are SGHDT and YYEEEE. The CDR3 sequence is 17 residues long. CDR3 bases: TGTGCCAGCAGCGGAACGGGATCTTACACACCTAACTATGGCTACACCTTC. It is translated as CASSGTGSYTPNYGYTF.

V usage is TRBV7-2 and J usage is TRBJ1-1; D remains unclear. The CDR3 length is 13 residues. V lost 4 bases and J 6 bases, leaving 12 bases between the germline ends. From germline, CDR1 is SGHTA and CDR2 FQGNSA. DNA for the CDR3: TGTGCCAGCAGCTCGACTCGATGGGCTGAAGCTTTCTTT. Translation gives CASSSTRWAEAFF.

The genes are TRBV6-5 and TRBJ1-5; D unclear. Germline-derived CDR1 and CDR2 are MNHEY and SVGAGI. V shed 7 bases and J shed 7 bases, with 11 bases lying between them. The CDR3 consists of 12 residues. CDR3 region: CASTEGPQPQHF. CDR3 nucleotides: TGTGCCAGCACAGAGGGCCCCCAGCCCCAGCATTTT.

The rearrangement links TRBV14 to TRBJ1-1; D is ambiguous. Germline CDR1 reads SGHDN; CDR2 reads FVKESK. V gave up 7 bases and J gave up 11 bases, with 17 bases separating them. The CDR3 loop spans 12 amino acids. In DNA, the CDR3 is TGTGCCAGCACCAAGGAGGAGTTGGGGGCTTTCTTT. Amino acids: CASTKEELGAFF.

The CDR3 protein is CASSQEGRGGLYNEQFF. CDR3 nucleotide sequence: TGTGCCAGCAGCCAAGAAGGACGGGGGGGCCTCTACAATGAGCAGTTCTTC. V gene TRBV4-2 combines with J gene TRBJ2-1, with 8 bases aligning to TRBD2. The J segment lost 3 bases and the V segment lost 0 bases, leaving 7 bases of the junction unmatched. This CDR3 is 17 amino acids long. Germline V gene data show CDR1 as LGHNA and CDR2 as YNFKEQ.

This rearrangement joins TRBV7-9 to TRBJ1-6; D is perhaps TRBD1 (5 bases). The germline V gene has CDR1 SEHNR and CDR2 FQNEAQ (reference sequence). This CDR3 has 17 amino acids. The V gene lost 3 bases and the J gene lost 9 bases, with 21 bases spanning the gap. CDR3 sequence (DNA): TGTGCCAGCAGCTTGCCGGCAGGGCTAAACCGAGGTTCACCCCTCCACTTT. Translation gives CASSLPAGLNRGSPLHF.

This chain links TRBV24-1 with TRBJ1-2, with D possibly TRBD1 on 5 matching bases. V lost 9 bases and J lost 4, with 14 bases in between. Germline assignment: CDR1 KGHDR and CDR2 SFDVKD. This CDR3 region has 13 residues. CDR3 DNA sequence: TGTGCCACCGGGACTAAGGAAGGCTATGGCTACACCTTC. Protein product: CATGTKEGYGYTF.

The rearrangement links TRBV7-9 to TRBJ1-1, with 9 bases lining up with TRBD1. This CDR3 comprises 17 residues. V was pared by 5 bases and J by 5 bases, with 15 bases of the junction left unmatched. Germline V gene lookup returns CDR1 SEHNR and CDR2 FQNEAQ (reference sequence). The CDR3 region has the DNA TGTGCCAGCAGCGAATACCGGGACAGGGTCCTGGGGACTGAAGCTTTCTTT. It yields the protein CASSEYRDRVLGTEAFF.

This chain connects TRBV5-1 to TRBJ1-1; D gene unclear. Per germline, CDR1 SGHRS and CDR2 YFSETQ. This CDR3 spans 13 amino acids. Trimming removed 0 bases from V and 4 bases from J, with 7 bases in between. The CDR3: CASSLGQATEAFF. The CDR3, as DNA: TGCGCCAGCAGCTTGGGTCAGGCCACTGAAGCTTTCTTT.

The gene calls are TRBV5-1 and TRBJ1-6; no definite D call. V gave up 1 base and J gave up 9 bases, with 5 bases separating them. CDR3 length equals 12 residues. Germline loops: CDR1 SGHRS, CDR2 YFSETQ. The CDR3, as DNA: TGCGCCAGCAGCTTGATCGGTTCACCCCTCCACTTT. This encodes CASSLIGSPLHF.

The gene calls are TRBV2 and TRBJ2-1, with 8 bases identical to TRBD2. This CDR3 spans 15 amino acids. Germline CDR1 and CDR2: SNHLY and FYNNEI. The V segment lost 8 bases and the J segment 4 bases; nucleotides outside the gene matches: 10. The CDR3 reads CASGAFGTRYNEQFF. CDR3 DNA: TGTGCCAGCGGGGCCTTCGGGACTAGGTACAATGAGCAGTTCTTC.